The rows below give T cell receptor beta chains drawn from one sample of a study of T cell repertoires in cytomegalovirus infection. TCRdb reanalysed the reads using MiXCR and keeps one entry per CDR3 protein. This sample yields approximately 190,000 distinct CDR3 sequences, of which about 30% are seen a single time; approximately 30% belongs to the top ten. Sequenced sample: PBMCs. Every receptor here comes from a human donor in good health (CMV status not recorded). Some clones in this sample may be carry-over from other donors' samples. CDR3s include the opening cysteine and the closing phenylalanine or tryptophan. D genes are given only for firm matches. Only part of the rows carry a size: once, few, many, or a class if the clone is expanded.

clone_size	d_call	v_call	j_call	cdr3_aa	cdr3_nt
NA	NA	TRBV2	TRBJ2-1	CASSADGYNEQFF	TGTGCCAGCAGTGCGGACGGCTACAATGAGCAGTTCTTC
medium-sized	NA	TRBV7-2	TRBJ1-4	CASSLDRTQEKLFF	TGTGCCAGCAGCTTAGACAGGACGCAGGAAAAACTGTTTTTT
NA	NA	TRBV4-3	TRBJ1-5	CASSQGHANNQPQHF	TGCGCCAGCAGCCAAGGACATGCTAACAATCAGCCCCAGCATTTT
NA	NA	TRBV4-3	TRBJ1-6	CASSQDHSSSGIPLHF	TGCGCCAGCAGCCAAGATCACAGTAGTTCGGGAATACCCCTCCACTTT
few	NA	TRBV7-2	TRBJ2-3	CASSSRWDHTDTQYF	TGTGCCAGCAGCTCTAGATGGGATCACACAGATACGCAGTATTTT
few	NA	TRBV12-3/TRBV12-4	TRBJ2-7	CASSNGGKTYEQYF	TGTGCCAGCAGTAATGGGGGTAAGACCTACGAGCAGTACTTC
few	TRBD2	TRBV7-6	TRBJ2-2	CASSTLAGTNTGELFF	TGTGCCAGCAGCACCTTAGCGGGGACTAACACCGGGGAGCTGTTTTTT
few	NA	TRBV18	TRBJ1-5	CASSPGEVSNQPQHF	TGTGCCAGCTCACCAGGGGAGGTTAGCAATCAGCCCCAGCATTTT
few	NA	TRBV7-3	TRBJ1-5	CASSSPYLPQHF	TGTGCCAGCAGCTCTCCCTATCTGCCCCAGCATTTT
many	TRBD2	TRBV7-2	TRBJ2-4	CASSPFRRAGGAKNIQYF	TGTGCCAGCAGCCCCTTCCGGAGGGCGGGGGGTGCCAAAAACATTCAGTACTTC
many	NA	TRBV5-1	TRBJ1-1	CASSLGPSTGTTEAFF	TGCGCCAGCAGCTTGGGGCCCTCCACAGGGACCACTGAAGCTTTCTTT
few	NA	TRBV6-2/TRBV6-3	TRBJ1-1	CASSYRSNTEAFF	TGTGCCAGCAGTTATAGATCGAACACTGAAGCTTTCTTT
few	TRBD1	TRBV6-2/TRBV6-3	TRBJ1-5	CASMGQANSNQPQHF	TGTGCCAGCATGGGACAGGCCAATAGCAATCAGCCCCAGCATTTT
many	NA	TRBV7-2	TRBJ2-3	CASSPRQGQADTQYF	TGTGCCAGCAGCCCCCGCCAGGGGCAAGCAGATACGCAGTATTTT
NA	NA	TRBV6-5	TRBJ1-1	CASSYSWDGVTEAFF	TGTGCCAGCAGTTACTCATGGGACGGGGTGACTGAAGCTTTCTTT
NA	TRBD2	TRBV20-1	TRBJ2-3	CSASGGADTQYF	TGCAGTGCTAGCGGGGGGGCAGATACGCAGTATTTT
NA	TRBD1	TRBV15	TRBJ1-2	CATSRDYVQGNYGYTF	TGTGCCACCAGCAGAGATTATGTACAGGGGAACTATGGCTACACCTTC
NA	TRBD2	TRBV12-3/TRBV12-4	TRBJ2-3	CASRETSPDTQYF	TGTGCCAGCAGGGAGACTAGCCCAGATACGCAGTATTTT
NA	NA	TRBV28	TRBJ2-7	CGSSLVGEQYF	TGTGGCAGCAGTTTAGTAGGAGAGCAGTACTTC
NA	TRBD1	TRBV20-1	TRBJ1-5	CSAGQADNQPQHF	TGCAGTGCTGGACAGGCCGACAATCAGCCCCAGCATTTT
NA	NA	TRBV20-1	TRBJ2-6	CSAREAAQGGANVLTF	TGCAGTGCTAGAGAGGCAGCCCAGGGAGGGGCCAACGTCCTGACTTTC
many	NA	TRBV7-2	TRBJ1-3	CASTPSVSGNTIYF	TGTGCCAGCACCCCCTCGGTCTCTGGAAACACCATATATTTT
NA	NA	TRBV7-9	TRBJ1-1	CASSSFRGTEAFF	TGTGCCAGCAGCTCCTTTCGCGGAACTGAAGCTTTCTTT
NA	NA	TRBV2	TRBJ1-5	CASRANQPQHF	TGTGCCAGCAGGGCCAATCAGCCCCAGCATTTT
NA	TRBD1	TRBV7-8	TRBJ1-6	CASSLDRGQDSPLHF	TGTGCCAGCAGCTTAGACAGGGGGCAGGATTCACCCCTCCACTTT
NA	NA	TRBV12-3/TRBV12-4	TRBJ1-1	CASSPGRREGTEAFF	TGTGCCAGCAGTCCCGGTCGGAGGGAAGGCACTGAAGCTTTCTTT
NA	NA	TRBV6-1	TRBJ2-3	CASSPRTSPRTDTQYF	TGTGCCAGCAGTCCTCGGACATCCCCCCGCACAGATACGCAGTATTTT
NA	NA	TRBV12-3/TRBV12-4	TRBJ1-4	CASSFTPGSANEKLFF	TGTGCCAGCAGTTTCACCCCGGGTTCGGCTAATGAAAAACTGTTTTTT